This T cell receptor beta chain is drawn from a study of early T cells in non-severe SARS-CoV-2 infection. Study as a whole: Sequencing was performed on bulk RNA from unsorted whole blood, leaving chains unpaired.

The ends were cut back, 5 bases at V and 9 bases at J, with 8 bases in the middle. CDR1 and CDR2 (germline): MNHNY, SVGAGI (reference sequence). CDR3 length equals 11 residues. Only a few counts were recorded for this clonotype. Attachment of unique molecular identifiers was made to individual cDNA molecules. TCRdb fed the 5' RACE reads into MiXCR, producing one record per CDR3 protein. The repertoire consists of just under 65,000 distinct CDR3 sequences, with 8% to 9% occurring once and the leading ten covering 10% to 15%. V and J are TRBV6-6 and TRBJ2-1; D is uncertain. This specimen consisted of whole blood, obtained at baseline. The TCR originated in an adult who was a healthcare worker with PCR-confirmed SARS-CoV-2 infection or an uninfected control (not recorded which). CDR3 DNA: TGTGCCAGCAGTGGCGGATCTGAGCAGTTCTTC. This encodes CASSGGSEQFF.